The following is a T cell receptor beta chain sequence with its context. No antigen is known for it. Data came from immunoSEQ multiplex PCR; TCRdb stores just in-frame clones and leaves some out. The profile shows roughly 62,000 clones, roughly four fifths of them singletons. The CDR3 is 15 residues long. Germline V CDR1 and CDR2: MDHEN, SYDVKM. Losses at the gene ends were 7 bases for V and 1 base for J; bases not matched to a gene: 4. This entry comes from a study of radiotherapy plus CTLA-4 blockade in lung cancer. Whole-study findings and limits: It was early blood T cell clone dynamics, with interferon-beta, that reportedly best predicted response.

The rearrangement joins TRBV28 to TRBJ2-7, with 13 bases identical to TRBD2. The input for sequencing was peripheral blood, taken from a patient treated with radiotherapy plus ipilimumab. This TCR came from a human donor with non-small cell lung cancer who had a complete response to radiotherapy plus ipilimumab. CDR3 protein: CASNPGLAGSYEQYF. The CDR3 DNA reads as TGTGCCAGCAACCCGGGACTAGCGGGATCCTACGAGCAGTACTTC. The whole variable domain, filled in from reference TRBV28 and TRBJ2-7, reads DVKVTQSSRYLVKRTGEKVFLECVQDMDHENMFWYRQDPGLGLRLIYFSYDVKMKEKGDIPEGYSVSREKKERFSLILESASTNQTSMYLCASNPGLAGSYEQYFGPGTRLTVT.